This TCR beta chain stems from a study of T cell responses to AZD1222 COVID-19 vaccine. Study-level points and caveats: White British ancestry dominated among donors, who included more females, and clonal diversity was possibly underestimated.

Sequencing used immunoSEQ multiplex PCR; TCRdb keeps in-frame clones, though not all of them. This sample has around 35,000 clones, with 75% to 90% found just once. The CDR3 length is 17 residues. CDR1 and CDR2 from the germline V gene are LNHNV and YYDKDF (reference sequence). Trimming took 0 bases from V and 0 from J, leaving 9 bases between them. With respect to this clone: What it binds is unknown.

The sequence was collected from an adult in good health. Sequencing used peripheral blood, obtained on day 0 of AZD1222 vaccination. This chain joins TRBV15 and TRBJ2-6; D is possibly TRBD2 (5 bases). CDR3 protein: CATSRDGEGSGANVLTF. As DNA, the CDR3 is TGTGCCACCAGCAGAGATGGTGAGGGCTCTGGGGCCAACGTCCTGACTTTC.